Shown below are 26 T cell receptor beta chains from a single sample sequenced in a study of Graves' ophthalmopathy and Graves' hyperthyroidism (dated by TCRdb to 2016 to 2019). The sequencing machine was an Illumina HiSeq 2000. For repertoire sequencing, the TCR beta CDR3 regions were amplified from RNA transcripts. HTBI primers and the Qiagen OneStep RT-PCR kit were used in a first-round RT-PCR, which was followed by a second-round multiplex PCR, size selection and purification. The raw public reads went through TCRdb reprocessing: fastp at Q25, MiXCR clone calling, in-frame beta chains kept. Every distinct CDR3 protein forms one entry, paired with its most common genes and DNA. The sample profile shows over a million distinct CDR3 sequences; 36% of them were found once. The ten biggest clones cover around 10% of the sample. Sequences were obtained from peripheral blood or thyroid tissue (not recorded which). The receptor set was obtained from an adult man with Graves' hyperthyroidism.

The chain employs TRBV11-2 and TRBJ2-2; D remains unclear. Trimming stripped 4 bases from V and 6 bases from J, with 9 bases between. Germline V gene lookup returns CDR1 SGHAT and CDR2 FQNNGV. This CDR3 comprises 13 residues. CDR3 sequence (DNA): TGTGCCAGCAGCTCCGGTAGATCCGGGGAGCTGTTTTTT. Its translation is CASSSGRSGELFF.

The gene calls are TRBV4-1 and TRBJ2-2, with D hard to call. This CDR3 region has 14 residues. Germline CDR1 reads MGHRA; CDR2 reads YSYEKL. The ends were cut back, 0 bases at V and 8 bases at J, with 10 bases in the middle. Here the CDR3 reads CASSQDPGSGELFF. The CDR3, as DNA: TGCGCCAGCAGCCAAGATCCGGGTTCAGGGGAGCTGTTTTTT.

This clonotype was picked up a small number of times. The V and J genes are TRBV2 and TRBJ2-2, with 10 nucleotides matching TRBD2. This CDR3 has 14 amino acids. After removal of 8 bases from V and 6 bases from J, the junction contained 6 bases not matched to a gene. Germline-derived CDR1 and CDR2 are SNHLY and FYNNEI. CDR3 DNA sequence: TGTGCCAGCGGTCCTAGCGGGAGTGCCGGGGAGCTGTTTTTT. Protein sequence: CASGPSGSAGELFF. The full variable domain, in which reference TRBV2 and TRBJ2-2 provide the parts outside the CDR3, is EPEVTQTPSHQVTQMGQEVILRCVPISNHLYFYWYRQILGQKVEFLVSFYNNEISEKSEIFDDQFSVERPDGSNFTLKIRSTKLEDSAMYFCASGPSGSAGELFFGEGSRLTVL.

This chain links TRBV30 with TRBJ2-2; maybe TRBD2 (6 bases). Germline V gene lookup returns CDR1 GTSNPN and CDR2 SVGIG (reference sequence). The V end lost 4 bases, the J end lost 7 bases, and 13 bases lay between the germline ends. The CDR3 has 13 residues. The CDR3, as DNA: TGTGCCTGGATCGGGGGTTTCGGCGGGGAGCTGTTTTTT. Amino acid sequence: CAWIGGFGGELFF.

V and J are TRBV2 and TRBJ1-2; D is perhaps TRBD1 (6 bases). The CDR3 extends over 14 amino acids. The V end lost 5 bases, the J end lost 7 bases, and 17 bases lay between the germline ends. Germline V gives CDR1 SNHLY, CDR2 FYNNEI. CDR3 loop: CASSPDRTSSGYTF. For the CDR3, the DNA is TGTGCCAGCAGTCCGGACAGAACATCGAGTGGCTACACCTTC.

The chain recombines TRBV19 with TRBJ1-6; 12 nucleotides align to TRBD1. Germline CDR1 and CDR2: LNHDA and SQIVND (reference sequence). CDR3 length: 15 amino acids. The J segment lost 10 bases and the V segment lost 4 bases, leaving 5 bases of the junction unmatched. The CDR3 protein is CASSTGTGGRSPLHF. The CDR3 DNA follows: TGTGCCAGTAGTACGGGGACAGGGGGCCGCTCACCCCTCCACTTT.

This clonotype was seen at least ten times. V gene TRBV19 combines with J gene TRBJ1-2; a weak D match, TRBD1 (5 bases). Germline V gene lookup returns CDR1 LNHDA and CDR2 SQIVND (reference sequence). The germline V and J ends were trimmed by 3 bases and 8 bases, with 16 bases remaining between them. This CDR3 is built from 14 residues. The CDR3 nucleotides read TGTGCCAGTAGTATTGGCTGGGGCCTTCGGGGCTACACCTTC. This sequence encodes CASSIGWGLRGYTF.

In regard to this clonotype: Given a far larger clone just one base away, this is likely a sequencing read error. The rearrangement links TRBV7-8 to TRBJ2-5; tentatively, D is TRBD2 (5 bases). The CDR3 contains 12 residues. Germline CDR1 and CDR2: SGHVS and FQNEAQ. CDR3 in DNA: TGTGCCAACAGCTTAGCGCTAGAGACCCAGTACTTC. This translates into CANSLALETQYF.

The V gene is TRBV10-3, the J gene TRBJ2-5, with D hard to call. CDR1 and CDR2 (germline): ENHRY, SYGVKD. V dropped 6 bases and J dropped 0 bases, with 11 bases sitting between them. CDR3 length equals 14 residues. The CDR3 sequence is CAISSMSHQETQYF. The DNA for the CDR3 is TGTGCCATCAGCAGCATGTCCCACCAAGAGACCCAGTACTTC.

Notes on this clonotype: Sequence at one end of the junction differs from germline and may be a read error. This chain links TRBV20-1 with TRBJ1-3; D is unclear. The CDR3 loop spans 14 amino acids. Germline V lookup: CDR1 DFQATT, CDR2 SNEGSKA (reference sequence). The CDR3 sequence: CSASRMESGNTMYF. CDR3 coding DNA: TGCAGTGCTTCTCGGATGGAAAGCGGAAACACCATGTATTTT.

The chain uses TRBV7-2 and TRBJ1-3; D is ambiguous. Trimming cost V 7 bases and J 7 bases, with 14 bases left between them. The CDR3 spans 13 residues. Looked up from germline, CDR1 is SGHTA and CDR2 is FQGNSA. The CDR3 region has the DNA TGTGCCAGCAAGAGACCCCAAACGAACACCATATATTTT. As protein: CASKRPQTNTIYF.

The chain links TRBV7-8 to TRBJ1-3; D not certain. Trimming took 1 base from V and 0 from J, leaving 10 bases between them. Germline loops: CDR1 SGHVS, CDR2 FQNEAQ. This CDR3 comprises 16 residues. The CDR3 protein is CASSLVSPSSGNTIYF. DNA of the CDR3: TGTGCCAGCAGCTTAGTCTCTCCCAGCTCTGGAAACACCATATATTTT. Filled out from reference TRBV7-8 and TRBJ1-3, the complete variable domain reads GAGVSQSPRYKVAKRGQDVALRCDPISGHVSLFWYQQALGQGPEFLTYFQNEAQLDKSGLPSDRFFAERPEGSVSTLKIQRTQQEDSAVYLCASSLVSPSSGNTIYFGEGSWLTVV.

This clonotype has a handful of counts. At one end the junction does not follow the germline gene, possibly because of a read error. The V gene is TRBV4-2, the J gene TRBJ1-4, with TRBD1 matching 9 bases. The CDR3 has 14 amino acids. In germline, CDR1 is LGHNA, CDR2 YNFKEQ. CDR3 sequence: CASSEDRGGEKLFF. For the CDR3, the DNA is TGTGCCAGCAGCGAAGACAGGGGGGGTGAAAAACTGTTTTTT.

The chain couples TRBV2 to TRBJ2-7, with 9 bases aligning to TRBD1. The V and J ends lost 4 bases and 7 bases, in that order; junction bases with no gene match: 8. Germline V gene sequence: CDR1 SNHLY, CDR2 FYNNEI. The CDR3 totals 14 residues. CDR3 DNA sequence: TGTGCCAGCAGTGGTACAGGGGGCCTAGGGGAGCAGTACTTC. Amino acid sequence: CASSGTGGLGEQYF.

In this sample, this clonotype turned up many times. The gene calls are TRBV7-9 and TRBJ2-6; D not certain. V was shortened by 5 bases and J by 0 bases, with 8 bases between the two germline ends. CDR1 is SEHNR, CDR2 FQNEAQ, per germline (reference sequence). The CDR3 totals 15 residues. CDR3: CASSPPDSGANVLTF. The CDR3 nucleotides read TGTGCCAGCAGCCCCCCGGACTCTGGGGCCAACGTCCTGACTTTC.

The chain couples TRBV13 to TRBJ1-1, with 7 positions matching TRBD1. This CDR3 is built from 15 residues. Germline CDR1 reads PRHDT; CDR2 reads FYEKMQ (reference sequence). Trimming at V came to 2 bases and at J to 0 bases, leaving 3 bases not matched to a gene. CDR3 loop: CASSLRTGLNTEAFF. The DNA for the CDR3 is TGTGCCAGCAGCTTAAGGACAGGATTGAACACTGAAGCTTTCTTT.

Ten or more counts support this clonotype. The rearrangement joins TRBV12-3 or TRBV12-4 to TRBJ1-1, with D perhaps TRBD1 (6 bases). V lost 6 bases and J 2 bases, leaving 13 bases between the germline ends. The CDR3 totals 14 residues. The CDR3: CASSQTGVNTEAFF. CDR3 DNA sequence: TGTGCCAGCAGCCAGACAGGTGTTAACACTGAAGCTTTCTTT.

This clonotype has a count of ten or more. The chain couples TRBV4-1 to TRBJ2-7, with 8 nucleotides matching TRBD1. Trimming at V came to 4 bases and at J to 3 bases, leaving 8 bases not matched to a gene. The CDR3 length is 15 residues. CDR1 and CDR2 from the germline V gene are MGHRA and YSYEKL. CDR3: CASSLTSDRGYEQYF. CDR3 DNA sequence: TGCGCCAGCAGCCTAACTTCCGACAGGGGCTACGAGCAGTACTTC.

This clonotype was observed many times. The chain is built from TRBV5-5 and TRBJ2-7; TRBD2 is a possible D gene (6 bases). Germline values: CDR1 SGHKS, CDR2 YYEKEE (reference sequence). Trimming removed 7 bases at V and 3 bases at J, with 14 bases between. There are 13 residues in the CDR3. This CDR3 is CASLRDLGYEQYF. CDR3 bases: TGTGCCAGCCTCCGGGACTTGGGCTACGAGCAGTACTTC.

A few counts support this clonotype. J is TRBJ2-7 and V is TRBV20-1; the D call may be TRBD1 or TRBD2 (5 bases each). V lost 3 bases to trimming and J lost 3 bases, with 15 bases between them. Germline assignment: CDR1 DFQATT and CDR2 SNEGSKA (reference sequence). The CDR3 totals 14 residues. The CDR3 nucleotides read TGCAGTGCTAGGAGGGGATCGTCCCACTACGAGCAGTACTTC. The encoded protein is CSARRGSSHYEQYF.

This clonotype was seen a few times. The chain has TRBV29-1 and TRBJ1-1; no definite D call. The V gene lost 4 bases and the J gene lost 0 bases, with 12 bases spanning the gap. There are 14 residues in the CDR3. The germline gives CDR1 SQVTM, CDR2 ANQGSEA. The CDR3 here is CSVVDPLVNTEAFF. The CDR3 DNA reads as TGCAGCGTTGTAGACCCCCTTGTGAACACTGAAGCTTTCTTT.

There are a few counts of this clonotype. An end of the junction does not agree with germline; a read error may underlie this. The chain is built from TRBV7-2 and TRBJ1-1; D call uncertain. From germline, CDR1 is SGHTA and CDR2 FQGNSA. The CDR3 has 14 amino acids. DNA of the CDR3: TGCGCCAGCAGCCAATTGGGGTCGAACACTGAAGCTTTCTTT. It encodes CASSQLGSNTEAFF. Variable domain in full (rest from reference TRBV7-2 and TRBJ1-1): GAGVSQSPSNKVTEKGKDVELRCDPISGHTALYWYRQSLGQGLEFLIYFQGNSAPDKSGLPSDRFSAERTGGSVSTLTIQRTQQEDSAVYLCASSQLGSNTEAFFGQGTRLTVV.

The chain joins TRBV25-1 to TRBJ1-5, with no clear D. The germline gives CDR1 MGHDK, CDR2 SYGVNS. Trimming pared 1 base from V and 7 bases from J, leaving 11 bases between. The CDR3 is 14 amino acids. For the CDR3, the DNA is TGTGCCAGCAGTGAATTCCCGGTTCAACAGCCCCAGCATTTT. Its translation is CASSEFPVQQPQHF.

The gene calls are TRBV12-3 or TRBV12-4 and TRBJ1-2; no reliable D call. This CDR3 contains 11 residues. V lost 2 bases, J lost 11 bases, and 9 bases lay in between. The CDR3 spells CASSLSKGYTF. CDR3 in DNA: TGTGCCAGCAGTTTAAGTAAGGGTTACACCTTC.

The chain carries TRBV12-3 or TRBV12-4 and TRBJ1-4; D uncertain. This CDR3 has 15 residues. V dropped 5 bases and J dropped 7 bases, with 17 bases sitting between them. CDR3 protein: CASSHGGVNGEKLFF. The CDR3 nucleotides read TGTGCCAGCAGTCACGGTGGGGTGAATGGTGAAAAACTGTTTTTT.

This clonotype was seen more than once but under ten times. This chain's CDR3 is CAWSVLGRETQYF. The CDR3 nucleotides read TGTGCCTGGAGTGTTCTGGGTCGGGAGACCCAGTACTTC. J is TRBJ2-5 and V is TRBV30; D is ambiguous. V gave up 0 bases and J gave up 5 bases, with 10 bases separating them. This CDR3 contains 13 residues. CDR1 and CDR2 (germline): GTSNPN, SVGIG (reference sequence).